These 19 T cell receptor beta chains share one sample of origin, sequenced in a study of shared clonotypes between healthy human individuals. The method was immunoSEQ multiplex PCR; TCRdb's version includes in-frame clones alone and lacks a portion of them. The sample records roughly 100,000 clones, about 72% being singletons. Sequenced sample: memory CD8+ T cells sorted from blood. Regarding subset: CD45RO+ cells pooled with CCR7-negative TemRA cells. These receptors originate from a woman aged 30 to 39 in good health.

With regard to this clone: The sample holds other DNA sequences that translate to the same CDR3. The J gene is TRBJ2-5, the V gene TRBV5-4; D is undetermined. With 0 bases removed from V and 3 bases from J, the gap between germline ends came to 6 bases. In germline, CDR1 is SGHNT, CDR2 YYREEE (reference sequence). The CDR3 sequence is 13 residues long. The DNA of the CDR3 is TGTGCCAGCAGCTTGGCCGCAGAAGAGACCCAGTACTTC. It translates to CASSLAAEETQYF.

By proportion, this clone is medium-sized. The same CDR3 is also encoded by other DNA sequences in this sample. V usage is TRBV7-8 and J usage is TRBJ2-7; 7 positions match TRBD1. The CDR3 covers 15 residues. Looked up from germline, CDR1 is SGHVS and CDR2 is FQNEAQ. The trim removed 5 bases at V and 0 bases at J, leaving 7 bases unmatched. CDR3 DNA: TGTGCCAGCAGCCTTGGGACAGTCTCCTCCTACGAGCAGTACTTC. Protein product: CASSLGTVSSYEQYF.

This clone has only one observation. Just one base apart from a much larger clone, this may be a read error. V and J are TRBV15 and TRBJ2-5; either TRBD1 or TRBD2 may supply D (6 bases each). The V end was cut by 0 bases, the J end by 4 bases, with 12 bases between. Per the germline V gene, CDR1 is LNHNV and CDR2 is YYDKDF (reference sequence). The CDR3 contains 15 residues. As DNA, the CDR3 is TGTGCCACCAGCAGAGACTCGGGGGCCCCAGAGACCCAGTACTTC. This translates into CATSRDSGAPETQYF.

DNA for the CDR3: TGTGCCAGCAGTTTCCAACCTACGGGTCGACACGAGCAGTACTTC. As protein: CASSFQPTGRHEQYF. The genes are TRBV28 and TRBJ2-7; D ambiguous. This CDR3 is 15 amino acids long. Germline CDR1 MDHEN, CDR2 SYDVKM. V lost 3 bases, J lost 5 bases, and 17 bases lay in between.

On this clone: Other DNA sequences in the same sample also yield this CDR3. CDR3: CASSLVEGNTEAFF. DNA of the CDR3: TGTGCCAGCAGCTTAGTGGAGGGGAACACTGAAGCTTTCTTT. The chain joins TRBV7-9 to TRBJ1-1; D is unclear. Trimming took 1 base from V and 1 from J, leaving 7 bases between them. CDR3 length equals 14 residues. Germline CDR1 SEHNR, CDR2 FQNEAQ (reference sequence).

J is TRBJ2-1 and V is TRBV5-5, with a tentative D call TRBD2 (6 bases). Germline CDR1 SGHKS, CDR2 YYEKEE (reference sequence). Trimming left V 4 bases short and J 7 bases short, with 21 bases between. The CDR3 totals 16 residues. CDR3 in DNA: TGTGCCAGCAGCCTCTACCTGGGGCCCGCGGGAAATGAGCAGTTCTTC. Amino acid sequence: CASSLYLGPAGNEQFF.

The chain employs TRBV5-8 and TRBJ2-2; 9 bases map to TRBD2. The CDR3 has 19 amino acids. V was clipped by 0 bases and J by 3 bases; unmatched bases: 12. Per germline, CDR1 SGHTS and CDR2 YDEGEE. CDR3 in amino acids: CASSLVTSGRRKHTGELFF. CDR3 nucleotide sequence: TGTGCCAGCAGCTTGGTAACGAGCGGGAGGCGCAAGCACACCGGGGAGCTGTTTTTT.

The chain employs TRBV28 and TRBJ1-2, with TRBD1 as a possible D gene (6 bases). The length of the CDR3 is 12 residues. Trimming removed 3 bases from V and 7 bases from J, with 9 bases in between. Germline V gene sequence: CDR1 MDHEN, CDR2 SYDVKM. For the CDR3, the DNA is TGTGCCAGCAGTTTTTGGACAGCTGGCTACACCTTC. It codes for CASSFWTAGYTF.

V is TRBV27 and J is TRBJ1-1; D perhaps matches TRBD1 (5 bases). The V gene's germline CDR1 is MNHEY and CDR2 SMNVEV (reference sequence). V lost 6 bases and J 11 bases, leaving 16 bases between the germline ends. The CDR3 length is 12 residues. The CDR3 bases are TGTGCCAGCAGGACAAGAGGGGCTGTGGCTTTCTTT. This encodes CASRTRGAVAFF.

In the case of this clone: A much larger clone lies a single base off, so this may be a read error. The same CDR3 also results from other DNA sequences found in this sample. The genes are TRBV6-4 and TRBJ2-6, with a possible D match to TRBD2 (6 bases). Germline CDR1 and CDR2: MRHNA and SNTAGT. Trimming took off 0 bases at V and 0 bases at J, with 6 bases between the two ends. The length of the CDR3 is 16 residues. The DNA for the CDR3 is TGTGCCAGCAGTGACTCTAGCGGCTCTGGGGCCAACGTCCTGACTTTC. This encodes CASSDSSGSGANVLTF.

The rearrangement joins TRBV28 to TRBJ2-1; perhaps TRBD2 as D (5 bases). Germline V gene data show CDR1 as MDHEN and CDR2 as SYDVKM. Between the trimmed V and J ends, which lost 2 bases and 3 bases, there was a span of 11 bases. This CDR3 comprises 15 residues. The CDR3: CASSLGGLDYNEQFF. The CDR3 DNA reads TGTGCCAGCAGTTTAGGCGGACTGGACTACAATGAGCAGTTCTTC.

The rearrangement links TRBV27 to TRBJ2-5; D gene ambiguous. V lost 5 bases to trimming and J lost 5 bases, with 21 bases between them. From germline, CDR1 is MNHEY and CDR2 SMNVEV (reference sequence). This CDR3 comprises 16 residues. The CDR3 DNA reads as TGTGCCAGCAGTCCACTCCTGGGCCGAGGTTGGGAGACCCAGTACTTC. Translating gives CASSPLLGRGWETQYF.

This chain links TRBV7-5 with TRBJ2-1. TRBV7-5 is flagged as a pseudogene. The length of the CDR3 is 11 residues. The chain's CDR3 is CVRRRLDEQFF. In DNA form, the CDR3 reads TGTGTCAGAAGACGATTGGATGAGCAGTTCTTC.

The chain employs TRBV11-2 and TRBJ2-1, with 7 positions matching TRBD2. Germline V gene lookup returns CDR1 SGHAT and CDR2 FQNNGV. The trim removed 5 bases at V and 1 base at J, leaving 14 bases unmatched. The CDR3 consists of 18 residues. CDR3 amino acids: CASSPPFGERESYNEQFF. The CDR3 DNA sequence: TGTGCCAGCAGCCCCCCGTTTGGGGAGCGGGAATCCTACAATGAGCAGTTCTTC.

Comments on this clone: Other DNA sequences from this sample encode an identical CDR3 as well. This sequence joins TRBV9 and TRBJ2-5; a weak D match, TRBD1 (6 bases). V gave up 0 bases and J gave up 5 bases, with 11 bases separating them. The CDR3 contains 14 residues. Germline V CDR1 and CDR2: SGDLS, YYNGEE. CDR3 residues: CASSVAWGQETQYF. The CDR3 DNA follows: TGTGCCAGCAGCGTAGCTTGGGGGCAGGAGACCCAGTACTTC.

The chain is built from TRBV6-4 and TRBJ2-3, with D possibly matching TRBD1 (6 bases). CDR3 size: 15 residues. Trimming shortened V by 4 bases and J by 1 base, and 12 bases separated the two germline ends. Germline CDR1 is MRHNA and CDR2 is SNTAGT. In nucleotides, the CDR3 is TGTGCCAGCAGTGCCTTGACAGGCGGCACAGATACGCAGTATTTT. This encodes CASSALTGGTDTQYF.

The chain has TRBV5-1 and TRBJ2-7; D may correspond to TRBD1 or TRBD2 (5 bases each). Trimming left V 7 bases short and J 3 bases short, with 17 bases between. The CDR3 spans 14 residues. Looked up from germline, CDR1 is SGHRS and CDR2 is YFSETQ. The CDR3 loop is CASRDPAGSYEQYF. The CDR3 DNA reads TGCGCCAGCCGAGACCCCGCAGGGAGCTACGAGCAGTACTTC.

The V gene is TRBV5-6, the J gene TRBJ1-1, with D unresolved. Trimming removed 2 bases from V and 5 bases from J, with 19 bases in between. The length of the CDR3 is 16 residues. CDR1 is SGHDT and CDR2 is YYEEEE in the germline V gene. The CDR3 here is CASSFVAGQPGTEAFF. The CDR3 DNA reads TGTGCCAGCAGCTTCGTCGCAGGCCAACCGGGGACTGAAGCTTTCTTT.

This chain uses TRBV18 with TRBJ2-7, with D unclear. CDR3 length equals 13 residues. Trimming shortened V by 2 bases and J by 1 base, and 6 bases separated the two germline ends. From germline, CDR1 is KGHSH and CDR2 LQKENI. The CDR3 protein is CASSPSESYEQYF. Here the CDR3 DNA reads TGTGCCAGCTCACCATCGGAGTCCTACGAGCAGTACTTC.